Presented here are 3 T cell receptor beta chains from one specimen sequenced in a study of identical twins. One entry per CDR3 protein results from TCRdb running MiXCR on the 5' RACE reads. This table holds 200,000 to 300,000 distinct CDR3 sequences, approximately 6.8% found once. This sample also belongs to another study, concerning yellow fever vaccine responses in identical twins.

The sample comprised CD8+ T cells sorted from blood. Receptor source: a woman between 18 and 29 years old in good health.

There are many counts of this clonotype. The chain couples TRBV7-9 to TRBJ1-5; D remains ambiguous. The CDR3 is made up of 18 amino acids. V shed 5 bases and J shed 3 bases, with 23 bases lying between them. The V gene's germline CDR1 is SEHNR and CDR2 FQNEAQ (reference sequence). Here the CDR3 DNA reads TGTGCCAGCAGCCAGACCGGGATACCTGAGAGGGCCAATCAGCCCCAGCATTTT. As protein: CASSQTGIPERANQPQHF.

This clonotype has a handful of counts. This chain joins TRBV28 and TRBJ2-5, with D maybe TRBD1 (5 bases). The germline V and J ends were trimmed by 5 bases and 5 bases, with 24 bases remaining between them. The CDR3 totals 17 residues. Germline V gene lookup returns CDR1 MDHEN and CDR2 SYDVKM. CDR3 amino acids: CASSKNPIDSSGETQYF. For the CDR3, the DNA is TGTGCCAGCAGTAAGAATCCGATTGACAGCTCCGGGGAGACCCAGTACTTC. Supplemented by reference TRBV28 and TRBJ2-5, the full variable domain reads DVKVTQSSRYLVKRTGEKVFLECVQDMDHENMFWYRQDPGLGLRLIYFSYDVKMKEKGDIPEGYSVSREKKERFSLILESASTNQTSMYLCASSKNPIDSSGETQYFGPGTRLLVL.

The sample holds a few counts of this clonotype. V usage is TRBV11-2 and J usage is TRBJ2-6; the D is unclear. V was pared by 11 bases and J by 4 bases, with 9 bases between. CDR1 is SGHAT and CDR2 is FQNNGV in the germline V gene. The CDR3 loop spans 12 amino acids. The CDR3 sequence is CAGTSGANVLTF. The CDR3 DNA follows: TGTGCCGGCACATCCGGGGCCAACGTCCTGACTTTC.